The sequence of this TCR beta chain was determined in a study of response to subunit inactivated influenza vaccine (dated 2018 in TCRdb). Concerning the study at large: The study used deep quantitative T cell receptor repertoire profiling to track responses to a trivalent subunit inactivated influenza vaccine.

General conclusions and limits of the study: According to the authors, only a limited number of new T cells may be recruited by each seasonal influenza vaccination.

Reading from cysteine to phenylalanine, the CDR3 counts 15 amino acids. The only DNA kept is the CDR3, 45 bases in frame from the first base. V is trimmed back by 1 base and J by 6 bases, and the junction contains 8 bases that no gene match accounts for. Library construction relied on RT-PCR. Sequenced on an Illumina HiSeq 2500. TCRdb handled the public reads itself, with Q25 trimming in fastp and clone calling in MiXCR, and kept productive beta chains. Under each unique CDR3 protein, matching rows form one entry showing the most common genes and DNA. The sample contains about 830,000 distinct CDR3 sequences, approximately 17% of them found a single time. Clones ranked in the top ten supply roughly a tenth of the sample. With respect to this clonotype: The target of this receptor is not known. No base qualities exist here, and no much larger clone lies one base off it.

Here the sequenced sample was PBMCs from blood, taken around 5 days after vaccination. This chain joins TRBV12-3 or TRBV12-4 to TRBJ1-1, with TRBD1 identical over 7 junction bases. The TCR originated in a man aged 45-65 years who received an inactivated influenza vaccine. Donor details come from another sample of the same person, matched by shared clones. The CDR3 amino acid sequence is: CASSLGIQGGAEAFF. The DNA sequence is TGTGCCAGCAGTTTAGGTATTCAGGGGGGCGCTGAAGCTTTCTTT.